The T cell receptor (beta chain) described here comes from a study of T-cell memory formation after mild COVID-19. Across the whole study: TCR clusters showed largely donor specificity. Study results and limitations: From day 15 to 85, contracting clones were balanced between CD4 and CD8, whereas later expanders leaned toward CD4+.

This clonotype has more than one count but fewer than ten. The antigen is not known. Via MiXCR, TCRdb re-called the 5' RACE reads, giving one row per CDR3 protein. The data show 210,000 or so distinct CDR3 sequences, 8% to 11% seen once. This CDR3 comprises 14 residues. Trimming took off 6 bases at V and 2 bases at J, with 12 bases between the two ends. Germline-derived CDR1 and CDR2 are SSHAT and FNYEAQ (reference sequence). The source material was PBMCs or a T cell subset sorted from them (not recorded which). The chain recombines TRBV7-7 with TRBJ2-3; D is unresolved. The TCR sequence derives from a man younger than 35 who had mild COVID-19 (a few samples of this study predate the infection). Cell type and time point are not known. CDR3 amino acids: CASSRIQDTDTQYF. As DNA, the CDR3 is TGTGCCAGCAGTCGAATTCAGGACACAGATACGCAGTATTTT.